What follows are 22 T cell receptor beta chains derived from one specimen sequenced in a study of OX40 agonist ivuxolimab in advanced cancers. TCRdb's copy holds only in-frame clones and misses some; the assay was immunoSEQ multiplex PCR. The sample includes about 42,000 clones, roughly 86% of them seen just once. This material consisted of CD4+ or CD8+ T cells sorted from blood, taken in a trial of the OX40 agonist ivuxolimab. These receptors came from an adult with an advanced solid tumor such as melanoma, head and neck, liver or kidney cancer.

J is TRBJ1-1 and V is TRBV7-6; D ambiguous. CDR3 length: 14 residues. Between the trimmed V and J ends, which lost 0 bases and 3 bases, there was a span of 8 bases. Germline-derived CDR1 and CDR2 are SGHVS and FNYEAQ. The CDR3 sequence: CASSLAPRDTEAFF. Here the CDR3 DNA reads TGTGCCAGCAGCTTAGCTCCCCGGGACACTGAAGCTTTCTTT.

This clone has a single count. The chain recombines TRBV4-3 with TRBJ2-7; D is undetermined. The germline V gene has CDR1 LGHNA and CDR2 YSLEER. The V and J ends lost 3 bases and 4 bases respectively, with 13 bases between them. The CDR3 has 14 amino acids. CDR3 DNA sequence: TGCGCCAGCAGCCAGGCCCATGTCGGGTACGAGCAGTACTTC. It yields the protein CASSQAHVGYEQYF.

V is TRBV27 and J is TRBJ1-5; 10 nucleotides agree with TRBD1. The V gene end was trimmed by 4 bases and the J gene end by 0 bases; junction bases not matched to a gene: 6. CDR3 length equals 17 residues. Germline V gene data show CDR1 as MNHEY and CDR2 as SMNVEV (reference sequence). For the CDR3, the DNA is TGTGCCAGCAGTTCGGGACAGGGGTCATATAGCAATCAGCCCCAGCATTTT. It codes for CASSSGQGSYSNQPQHF.

This clone was counted once. J is TRBJ2-1 and V is TRBV12-5; the D is unclear. The CDR3 consists of 15 residues. The V gene's germline CDR1 is LGHNT and CDR2 FRNRAP. V lost 5 bases and J 3 bases, leaving 14 bases between the germline ends. CDR3 residues: CASGLHLGIYNEQFF. DNA of the CDR3: TGTGCTAGTGGTCTCCATTTAGGCATCTACAATGAGCAGTTCTTC.

The V call is TRBV9, the J call TRBJ1-1; D is possibly TRBD1 (5 bases). V shed 4 bases and J shed 4 bases, with 20 bases lying between them. The CDR3 has 16 amino acids. Germline V gives CDR1 SGDLS, CDR2 YYNGEE. For the CDR3, the DNA is TGTGCCAGCAGCTCACCGGGGCGTTTGGGGGGCACTGAAGCTTTCTTT. This sequence encodes CASSSPGRLGGTEAFF.

The genes are TRBV19 and TRBJ1-5; D gene uncertain. Between the trimmed V and J ends, which lost 7 bases and 0 bases, there was a span of 13 bases. CDR1 is LNHDA, CDR2 SQIVND, per germline (reference sequence). CDR3 size: 15 residues. Written as DNA, the CDR3 is TGTGCCAGTAACTATTACGGTGATAGCAATCAGCCCCAGCATTTT. Encoded protein: CASNYYGDSNQPQHF.

The chain couples TRBV4-3 to TRBJ1-2; D might be TRBD1 (5 bases). Between the trimmed V and J ends, which lost 0 bases and 8 bases, there was a span of 13 bases. Germline values: CDR1 LGHNA, CDR2 YSLEER. This CDR3 contains 14 residues. The DNA for the CDR3 is TGCGCCAGCAGCCAAGACGCCAGGGAACGCGGCTACACCTTC. It translates to CASSQDARERGYTF.

The CDR3 nucleotides read TGTGCCAGCAGCCCTGGGACAGGCAATCAGCCCCAGCATTTT. It encodes CASSPGTGNQPQHF. This chain connects TRBV7-8 to TRBJ1-5; 7 bases line up with TRBD1. Trimming at V came to 5 bases and at J to 2 bases, leaving 3 bases not matched to a gene. CDR3 length equals 14 residues. In germline, CDR1 is SGHVS, CDR2 FQNEAQ.

The chain has TRBV11-1 and TRBJ1-2; a weak D match, TRBD1 (6 bases). V lost 5 bases and J 4 bases, leaving 17 bases between the germline ends. CDR1 and CDR2 from the germline V gene are SGHAT and FQDESV (reference sequence). The CDR3 has 15 amino acids. The CDR3 DNA reads TGTGCCAGCAGCCCAGTAGGGGGAAGGACCTATGGCTACACCTTC. The encoded protein is CASSPVGGRTYGYTF. Full variable domain (remainder filled in from reference TRBV11-1 and TRBJ1-2): EAEVAQSPRYKITEKSQAVAFWCDPISGHATLYWYRQILGQGPELLVQFQDESVVDDSQLPKDRFSAERLKGVDSTLKIQPAELGDSAMYLCASSPVGGRTYGYTFGSGTRLTVV.

This clone was detected only a few times. V and J are TRBV10-3 and TRBJ2-5; 9 bases agree with TRBD2. V gave up 11 bases and J gave up 1 base; unmatched junction bases: 5. The CDR3 spans 13 residues. Germline V lookup: CDR1 ENHRY, CDR2 SYGVKD. As DNA, the CDR3 is TGTGCCGGGGCGGGGGGGCCCCAAGAGACCCAGTACTTC. This codes for CAGAGGPQETQYF.

The genes are TRBV28 and TRBJ1-5; no clear D gene. The length of the CDR3 is 14 residues. Trimming left V 3 bases short and J 0 bases short, with 6 bases between. Germline V CDR1 and CDR2: MDHEN, SYDVKM. The CDR3 DNA follows: TGTGCCAGCAGTTTCCAGATTAGCAATCAGCCCCAGCATTTT. This codes for CASSFQISNQPQHF.

This chain links TRBV12-5 with TRBJ2-2, with 9 nucleotides matching TRBD1. The CDR3 totals 16 residues. The germline V gene has CDR1 LGHNT and CDR2 FRNRAP. V dropped 6 bases and J dropped 0; count of bases not matched to a gene: 5. CDR3 region: CASGFTGGANTGELFF. The CDR3 bases are TGTGCTAGTGGCTTTACAGGGGGCGCGAACACCGGGGAGCTGTTTTTT.

The rearrangement links TRBV2 to TRBJ2-5, with 7 positions matching TRBD1. Germline loops: CDR1 SNHLY, CDR2 FYNNEI. With V trimmed by 5 bases and J by 2 bases, 2 bases remained unmatched. The CDR3 is made up of 13 amino acids. CDR3 nucleotide sequence: TGTGCCAGCAGTAAGACAGGGCAAGAGACCCAGTACTTC. This codes for CASSKTGQETQYF.

In DNA, the CDR3 is TGTGCCAGCAGTGATCAGACTGTCATGAACACTGAAGCTTTCTTT. Its translation: CASSDQTVMNTEAFF. This chain links TRBV2 with TRBJ1-1; D is undetermined. Germline assignment: CDR1 SNHLY and CDR2 FYNNEI. Trimming took off 3 bases at V and 0 bases at J, with 11 bases between the two ends. This CDR3 region has 15 residues.

The V and J genes are TRBV6-5 and TRBJ2-1; 8 bases match TRBD1. Germline CDR1 reads MNHEY; CDR2 reads SVGAGI. V was clipped by 4 bases and J by 0 bases; unmatched bases: 5. The CDR3 covers 16 residues. Here the CDR3 DNA reads TGTGCCAGCAGTTCCGGACAGGGTTTCTCCTACAATGAGCAGTTCTTC. Translation: CASSSGQGFSYNEQFF.

The CDR3 spells CASSFRRYEGLTEAFF. CDR3 DNA: TGTGCCAGCAGTTTTAGGAGGTATGAGGGACTCACTGAAGCTTTCTTT. This chain joins TRBV27 and TRBJ1-1; maybe TRBD1 (5 bases). The germline V gene encodes CDR1 MNHEY and CDR2 SMNVEV (reference sequence). The CDR3 has 16 residues. Trimming shortened V by 3 bases and J by 4 bases, and 18 bases separated the two germline ends.

The table lists this clone with a few counts. This chain joins TRBV4-3 and TRBJ2-5; 7 nucleotides line up with TRBD2. The CDR3 loop spans 15 amino acids. V was pared by 1 base and J by 5 bases, with 7 bases of the junction left unmatched. Germline CDR1 reads LGHNA; CDR2 reads YSLEER. DNA of the CDR3: TGCGCCAGCAGCCAAGTTAGGGGTAGCGGGGAGACCCAGTACTTC. This translates into CASSQVRGSGETQYF.

The chain recombines TRBV9 with TRBJ1-1; D is ambiguous. V lost 3 bases to trimming and J lost 0 bases, with 9 bases between them. The CDR3 sequence is 14 residues long. CDR1 SGDLS and CDR2 YYNGEE come from the germline V gene. The CDR3 is CASSAEVMNTEAFF. Written as DNA, the CDR3 is TGTGCCAGCAGCGCTGAAGTCATGAACACTGAAGCTTTCTTT.

The V gene is TRBV19, the J gene TRBJ1-4; D is uncertain. This CDR3 contains 14 residues. V was pared by 5 bases and J by 0 bases, with 7 bases between. CDR1 is LNHDA, CDR2 SQIVND, per germline (reference sequence). This chain's CDR3 is CASSPLATNEKLFF. In DNA, the CDR3 is TGTGCCAGTAGTCCCTTGGCAACTAATGAAAAACTGTTTTTT.

This chain links TRBV10-3 with TRBJ1-2; D not certain. Germline V gene sequence: CDR1 ENHRY, CDR2 SYGVKD. Trimming left V 2 bases short and J 2 bases short, with 12 bases between. The length of the CDR3 is 15 residues. The CDR3 DNA sequence: TGTGCCATCAGTGAGCCCTTACAGAAAAACTATGGCTACACCTTC. This encodes CAISEPLQKNYGYTF.

J is TRBJ1-4 and V is TRBV4-1, with D possibly being TRBD1 (5 bases). The germline V and J ends were trimmed by 0 bases and 7 bases, with 18 bases remaining between them. In germline, CDR1 is MGHRA, CDR2 YSYEKL. The CDR3 has 17 amino acids. The CDR3 here is CASSQDQVAGGSEKLFF. The CDR3 nucleotides read TGCGCCAGCAGCCAAGATCAAGTCGCTGGGGGAAGTGAAAAACTGTTTTTT.

This rearrangement joins TRBV9 to TRBJ2-3; TRBD1 might be the D (6 bases). The CDR3 covers 16 residues. Germline V gives CDR1 SGDLS, CDR2 YYNGEE. V was shortened by 0 bases and J by 0 bases, with 11 bases between the two germline ends. CDR3 loop: CASSVGEQGSTDTQYF. CDR3 in DNA: TGTGCCAGCAGCGTAGGGGAACAGGGAAGCACAGATACGCAGTATTTT.